What follows are 2 T cell receptor beta chains derived from one specimen sequenced in a study of regulatory T cells in long-lasting Graves disease. Both iRepertoire HTBI primers and Arm-PCR of CDR3 regions were used to build the TCR beta libraries. TCRdb analysed the multiplex PCR reads with MiXCR anew, one entry per CDR3 protein. The data hold around 460,000 distinct CDR3 sequences, with approximately 21% observed a single time. Time point reported: persistent/refractory GD, antithyroid drugs over 5 years with positive TRAb. The TCR library was made from RNA that had been extracted from PBMCs in TRIzol. Here the sequenced sample was peripheral blood mononuclear cells (PBMCs), taken when the disease was refractory, from a patient treated with antithyroid drugs. The origin of the receptors is a female donor with Graves disease.

V usage is TRBV29-1 and J usage is TRBJ2-7, with 10 nucleotides matching TRBD2. V gave up 6 bases and J gave up 0 bases; unmatched junction bases: 2. The germline V gene encodes CDR1 SQVTM and CDR2 ANQGSEA. This CDR3 has 13 residues. The CDR3 DNA reads TGCAGCGTGGTAGCGGGAGGCTCCTACGAGCAGTACTTC. Translating it yields CSVVAGGSYEQYF.

This clonotype appeared many times. This chain joins TRBV20-1 and TRBJ2-5; D is undetermined. Trimming stripped 3 bases from V and 1 base from J, with 9 bases between. The CDR3 sequence is 13 residues long. CDR1 is DFQATT and CDR2 is SNEGSKA in the germline V gene (reference sequence). In DNA form, the CDR3 reads TGCAGTGCTAGGAATGACCCCCAAGAGACCCAGTACTTC. Translated: CSARNDPQETQYF.